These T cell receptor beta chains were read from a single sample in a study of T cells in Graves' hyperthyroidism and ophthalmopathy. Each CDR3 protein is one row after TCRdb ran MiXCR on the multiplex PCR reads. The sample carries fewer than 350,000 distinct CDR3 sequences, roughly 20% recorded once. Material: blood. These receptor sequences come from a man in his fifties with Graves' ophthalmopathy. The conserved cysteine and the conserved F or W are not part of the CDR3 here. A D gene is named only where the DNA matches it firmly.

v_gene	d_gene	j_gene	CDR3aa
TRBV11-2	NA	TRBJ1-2	ASNPDSSNYGYT
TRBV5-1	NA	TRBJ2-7	ASSYSGTSNYEQY
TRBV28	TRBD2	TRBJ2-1	ASGPPSGVYNEQF
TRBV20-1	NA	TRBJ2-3	SALTAGWGDTQY
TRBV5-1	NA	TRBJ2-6	ASSLEGGRNVLT
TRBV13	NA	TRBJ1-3	ASSGLRPNGNTIY
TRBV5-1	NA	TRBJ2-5	ASSPRTVQETQY
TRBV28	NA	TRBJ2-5	ASSSGQETQY
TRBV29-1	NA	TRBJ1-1	SVQSVEGVMTEAF
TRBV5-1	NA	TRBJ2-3	ASSLSGAKGTDTQY
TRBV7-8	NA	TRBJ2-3	ASSLLMNTDTQY
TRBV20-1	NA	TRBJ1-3	SAKSDGNTIY
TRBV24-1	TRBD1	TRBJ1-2	ATSDQQGANYGYT
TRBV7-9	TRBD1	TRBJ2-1	ASSLQGQGDNEQF
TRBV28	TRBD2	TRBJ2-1	ASSLLAGVYNEQF
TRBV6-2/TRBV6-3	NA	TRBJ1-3	ASSVIVRVSGNTIY
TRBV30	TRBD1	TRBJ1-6	AWSVRQGGTPLH
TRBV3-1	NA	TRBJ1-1	ASSQRQVNTEAF
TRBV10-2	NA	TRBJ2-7	ASKGSSYEQY
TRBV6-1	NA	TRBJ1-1	ASSVRAPGMNTEAF
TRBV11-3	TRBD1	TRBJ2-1	ASSLSDRGPYNEQF
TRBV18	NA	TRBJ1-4	ASSPGTHNEKLF
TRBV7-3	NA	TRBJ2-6	ASSLVGGRGANVLT
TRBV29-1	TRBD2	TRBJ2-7	SVETRLAGVPYEQY
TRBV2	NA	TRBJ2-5	ASSETPSRGQETQY
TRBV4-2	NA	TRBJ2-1	ASSQGAGHEQF
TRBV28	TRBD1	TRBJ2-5	ASSPTGGGVETQY
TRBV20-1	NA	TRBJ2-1	SAKRQGEQF
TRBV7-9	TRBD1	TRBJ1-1	ASSLTGGLTEAF
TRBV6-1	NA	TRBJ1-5	ASSYSGPGSNQPQH
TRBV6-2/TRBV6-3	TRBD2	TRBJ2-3	ASRVTSGRTDTQY
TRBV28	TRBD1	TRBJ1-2	ASSPTGAGYT
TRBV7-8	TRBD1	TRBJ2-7	ASSSRRTGAYEQY
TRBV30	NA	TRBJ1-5	AWSKNGGRGQPQH
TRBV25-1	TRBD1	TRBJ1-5	ARIRGTGVYQPQH